A selection of T cell receptor beta chains follows, all from one sample in a study of CD8 T cells in ankylosing spondylitis. One entry per CDR3 protein, called by TCRdb with MiXCR from the 5' RACE reads. The table includes fewer than 250,000 distinct CDR3 sequences, roughly 26% detected once. Sequencing was carried out using blood, either unsorted or a sorted T cell fraction (not recorded which). These receptor sequences come from a male donor with ankylosing spondylitis or in good health (not recorded which). Both conserved end residues are part of each CDR3. A D gene is named only where the DNA matches it firmly. Part of the rows lack a size; the others show once, few, many or a class for expanded clones.

v_gene,d_gene,j_gene,abundance,CDR3nt,CDR3aa
TRBV12-3/TRBV12-4,TRBD1,TRBJ2-1,-,TGTGCCAGCAACCCGGGACAGTCCTACAATGAGCAGTTCTTC,CASNPGQSYNEQFF
TRBV6-5,TRBD2,TRBJ2-1,many,TGTGCCAGCAGTTACCACGGACTAGCGGGAGTAGGGTCCTACAATGAGCAGTTCTTC,CASSYHGLAGVGSYNEQFF
TRBV20-1,-,TRBJ2-1,-,TGCAGTGCCAGGACTCCGGACAATGAGCAGTTCTTC,CSARTPDNEQFF
TRBV12-3/TRBV12-4,-,TRBJ1-1,few,TGTGCCAGCAGATTGAACACTGAAGCTTTCTTT,CASRLNTEAFF
TRBV12-3/TRBV12-4,-,TRBJ2-3,many,TGTGCCAGCAGCTCGGGACTTAGCACAGATACGCAGTATTTT,CASSSGLSTDTQYF
TRBV12-3/TRBV12-4,TRBD2,TRBJ2-7,many,TGTGCCAGCAGTCGTAGCGGGAGATCCTACGAGCAGTACTTC,CASSRSGRSYEQYF
TRBV20-1,TRBD1,TRBJ1-6,few,TGCAGTGCTAGCGCCGGGACAGGGGGCGCGAATTCACCCCTCCACTTT,CSASAGTGGANSPLHF
TRBV20-1,-,TRBJ1-1,-,TGCAGTGCTGATGGACGGGGGTACACTGAAGCTTTCTTT,CSADGRGYTEAFF
TRBV29-1,-,TRBJ2-5,-,TGCAGCGTCACAGGCGGAGAAGAGACCCAGTACTTC,CSVTGGEETQYF
TRBV2,TRBD2,TRBJ2-7,-,TGTGCCAGCACGGGACTAGCGGGAGGAGTTTCCTACGAGCAGTACTTC,CASTGLAGGVSYEQYF
TRBV27,TRBD2,TRBJ2-3,many,TGTGCCAGCAGTTTATCGGTCCTAGCGGGGTTTAGCACAGATACGCAGTATTTT,CASSLSVLAGFSTDTQYF
TRBV5-1,TRBD1,TRBJ1-2,-,TGCGCCAGCAGCGAGGGACAGGGGCATGGCTACACCTTC,CASSEGQGHGYTF
TRBV20-1,TRBD1,TRBJ2-7,many,TGCAGTGCTAGTCGGGACAGGGGAGGCGAGCAGTACTTC,CSASRDRGGEQYF
TRBV9,-,TRBJ2-1,-,TGTGCCAGCAGCGTAGGTCCGACTAGTATCGATGAGCAGTTCTTC,CASSVGPTSIDEQFF
TRBV7-2,TRBD2,TRBJ2-7,few,TGTGCCAGCAGCCTCACTAGCGGGAGGGCCCTCTACGAGGAGTACTTC,CASSLTSGRALYEEYF
TRBV20-1,-,TRBJ2-1,many,TGCAGTGCTAACGCGGCTAGCCAGGTTGAGCAGTTCTTC,CSANAASQVEQFF
TRBV20-1,-,TRBJ2-7,-,TGCAGTGCTACTTTAGCGGCCAGCTCCTACGAGCAGTACTTC,CSATLAASSYEQYF
TRBV5-5,-,TRBJ2-7,many,TGTGCCAGCAGCTTGGTTATTCCCTACGAGCAGTACTTC,CASSLVIPYEQYF
TRBV20-1,-,TRBJ2-3,few,TGCAGTGCTAGAGATCTTCGGAGGAGCACAGATACGCAGTATTTT,CSARDLRRSTDTQYF
TRBV5-6,-,TRBJ1-2,few,TGTGCCAGCAGCTTGTTTGACAGGCATGGCTACACCTTC,CASSLFDRHGYTF
TRBV6-2/TRBV6-3,-,TRBJ1-2,-,TGTGCCAGCATATCGGGCGATAGCTATGGCTACACCTTC,CASISGDSYGYTF
TRBV20-1,-,TRBJ2-3,-,TGCAGTCCCCGGGACTCCCTCACAGATACGCAGTATTTT,CSPRDSLTDTQYF
TRBV3-1,TRBD2,TRBJ2-3,-,TGTGCCTCCTGCCAAGGAGGACTAGCGGGAGGATGGGATACGCAGTATTTT,CASCQGGLAGGWDTQYF
TRBV5-1,-,TRBJ2-3,many,TGCGCCAGCAGCGCCCTCTCGGAGAGTACGCAGTATTTT,CASSALSESTQYF
TRBV7-2,-,TRBJ1-1,-,TGTGCCAGCAGCCCGGTCGGGCGGATCACTGAAGCTTTCTTT,CASSPVGRITEAFF
TRBV10-2,-,TRBJ2-7,few,TGCGCCACCACGGGGATAGGTTACGAGCAGTACTTC,CATTGIGYEQYF
TRBV4-1,-,TRBJ2-7,many,TGCGCCAGCAGCCCTAATGAGGGGTACGAGCAGTACTTC,CASSPNEGYEQYF
TRBV27,-,TRBJ2-2,-,TGTGCCAGCAGTTTAAGGGAATATACCGCGGGCACCGGGGAGCTGTTTTTT,CASSLREYTAGTGELFF
TRBV6-2/TRBV6-3,-,TRBJ2-7,-,TGTGCCAGCAGTGCCACGATGACAGGAAACGGCAAAATATACGAGCAGTACTTC,CASSATMTGNGKIYEQYF
TRBV20-1,-,TRBJ2-1,-,TGCAGCATAGATGAGGGGGACCGTTCGCTCTTC,CSIDEGDRSLF
TRBV2,TRBD2,TRBJ2-5,many,TGTGCCAGCCACACTGGACTAGCAGCAGAGACCCAGTACTTC,CASHTGLAAETQYF
TRBV7-2,-,TRBJ1-6,-,TGTGCCAGCAGCTTCACAGGGACTTCACCCCTCCACTTT,CASSFTGTSPLHF
TRBV12-3/TRBV12-4,TRBD1,TRBJ2-5,-,TGTGCCAGCAGGCGGACAGGGGGGAAAGAGACCCAGTACTTC,CASRRTGGKETQYF
TRBV9,-,TRBJ2-1,many,TGTGCCAGCAGCGTAGCCCCTTACAATGAGCAGTTCTTC,CASSVAPYNEQFF
TRBV20-1,TRBD1,TRBJ1-2,-,TGCAGTGCTAGTAGGGCCACAGGGGGTGGCTATGGCTACACCTTC,CSASRATGGGYGYTF
TRBV20-1,-,TRBJ2-1,many,TGCAGTGCTAGAGAACCCTTGTCGGGGAGCGGATCCTACAATGAGCAGTTCTTC,CSAREPLSGSGSYNEQFF
TRBV6-1,-,TRBJ1-5,few,TGTGCCAGCCCCCCCCCCCGAGGGGGGGATTTTAATCAGCCCCAGCATTTT,CASPPPRGGDFNQPQHF
TRBV20-1,TRBD2,TRBJ2-1,many,TGCAGTGCTAGAGGAGGGACTAGGGGGGCTGATGAGCAGTTCTTC,CSARGGTRGADEQFF
TRBV20-1,TRBD1,TRBJ1-2,-,TGCAGTGGACCGGGACAGGGAAGTGGCTACACCTTC,CSGPGQGSGYTF
TRBV9,TRBD2,TRBJ2-7,many,TGTGCCAGCAGCGCCGGCGGACTAGCGGGAGATGACGAGCAGTACTTC,CASSAGGLAGDDEQYF
TRBV9,TRBD2,TRBJ2-5,-,TGTGCCAGCAGCACCTCAGCGGGAGGGGAGGAAGAGACCCAGTACTTC,CASSTSAGGEEETQYF
TRBV29-1,TRBD2,TRBJ2-3,few,TGCAGCGTTTTGTGGCGGGGGGGGTTGGCAGATACGCAGTATTTT,CSVLWRGGLADTQYF
TRBV5-8,-,TRBJ1-1,many,TGTGCCAGCAGCTTAGCTTGGTGGAACACTGAAGCTTTCTTT,CASSLAWWNTEAFF
TRBV4-2,-,TRBJ1-3,many,TGTGCCAGCAGCCAAGAAAGGGGTACTGGAAACACCATATATTTT,CASSQERGTGNTIYF
TRBV5-5,-,TRBJ2-1,-,TGTGCCAGCAGCTTCCAGAGGTTGGATGAGCAGTTCTTC,CASSFQRLDEQFF
TRBV6-1,TRBD1,TRBJ1-1,few,TGTGCCAGCAGTGAACGGGACAGGAACACTGAAGCTTTCTTT,CASSERDRNTEAFF
TRBV5-1,-,TRBJ2-3,many,TGCGCCAGCAGCTTGGAGTTAGCAGATACGCAGTATTTT,CASSLELADTQYF
TRBV12-3/TRBV12-4,-,TRBJ1-1,many,TGTGCCAGCAGTCGACAGTCGCGCACTGAAGCTTTCTTT,CASSRQSRTEAFF
TRBV29-1,-,TRBJ2-3,many,TGCAGCGTTGAATTCGGGGGACAGTACACAGATACGCAGTATTTT,CSVEFGGQYTDTQYF
TRBV20-1,-,TRBJ2-1,-,TGCAGTGAGAGAGGGTCGGGCAGGGCCAATGAGCAGTTCTTC,CSERGSGRANEQFF
TRBV19,-,TRBJ2-5,-,TGTGCCAGTAGTATAGGCAGGCAAGAGACCCAGTACTTC,CASSIGRQETQYF
TRBV14,TRBD1,TRBJ2-5,many,TGTGCCAGCAGCCGTTCACAGGGGGCCTTCCAAGAGACCCAGTACTTC,CASSRSQGAFQETQYF
TRBV29-1,TRBD2,TRBJ2-7,many,TGCAGCGTTAGTCTCGGGGCGGGAGGGGGATACGAGCAGTACTTC,CSVSLGAGGGYEQYF
TRBV29-1,TRBD1,TRBJ2-1,few,TGCAGCGTTGGACAGGGGGCCAATGAGCAGTTCTTC,CSVGQGANEQFF
TRBV7-9,TRBD2,TRBJ2-1,many,TGTGCCAGCAGCTTAGGGACTAGCGGGAGTTCCACCTCGGGTCAGTTCTTC,CASSLGTSGSSTSGQFF